This TCR beta chain was sequenced for a study of T-cell reconstitution after alpha-beta-depleted transplantation in children. General study points: The origin of high day-60 TCRbeta diversity in some patients lay in surviving recipient T cells and thymic progenitors. Two months or so post-transplant, alpha-beta T cells reportedly derived from several hundred expanded graft clones.

Of note for this clonotype: Its antigen is undetermined.

Unique molecular identifiers tagged the TCRbeta library. TCRdb re-analysed the PCR reads in MiXCR, keeping a single row per CDR3 protein. The profile shows about a million distinct CDR3 sequences, about 26% of them singletons. Per germline, CDR1 MDHEN and CDR2 SYDVKM. The CDR3 is 14 amino acids. Germline trimming cut 6 bases from V and 5 bases from J; bases unmatched to any gene: 5. This chain uses TRBV28 with TRBJ1-5, with 9 bases identical to TRBD1. The receptor was isolated from a boy younger than two who had a stem cell transplant for SCID, so the T cells may come from the graft donor. The sample was PBMCs, mostly from graft donor cells, taken 360 days after TCRalphabeta/CD19-depleted stem cell transplant. The CDR3 DNA is TGTGCCAGCAGCTCCGACAGGGGGGATCAGCCCCAGCATTTT. This codes for CASSSDRGDQPQHF.